This is a list of T cell receptor beta chains from one sample in a study of shared clonotypes between healthy human individuals. The method was immunoSEQ multiplex PCR; TCRdb's version includes in-frame clones alone and lacks a portion of them. The table records 2,100,000 or so clones, 90% to 96% of them present only once. Input material: naive CD4+ T cells sorted from blood. The receptors were sampled from a man younger than 30 in good health. CDR3s leave out the opening cysteine and the closing phenylalanine or tryptophan. Size is stated for part of the rows, as once, few or many counts, or as a class when the clone is expanded.

abundance | v_gene | CDR3aa
NA | TRBV18 | ASSPGRRSYEQY
once | TRBV6-6 | ASITTGGRYHGELF
NA | TRBV5-1 | ASNPEFTDTQY
NA | TRBV10-3 | AISGLAGGPNEQF
NA | TRBV20-1 | SARWGGEAF
NA | TRBV5-4 | ASGVGTVSTDTQY
NA | TRBV5-1 | ASSLAPGAQANEKLF
NA | TRBV10-1 | ASSESGGPTDTQY
NA | TRBV7-2 | ASRSDRAGELF
NA | TRBV19 | AGRDGSGANVLT
NA | TRBV7-9 | ASNDGGPVGELF
NA | TRBV2 | ASSVMAGSPLH
NA | TRBV19 | ASRETGFDEQY
NA | TRBV6-5 | ASSFRQGRVSYEQY
NA | TRBV30 | AWTGTRDTDTQY